This entry describes one TCR beta chain. Its cognate antigen is unknown. Here immunoSEQ multiplex PCR was the method, and the copy in TCRdb shows in-frame clones only, minus some. The sample includes about 130,000 clones, 93% of them seen just once. This sample is part of a study of T cell responses to AZD1222 COVID-19 vaccine. Study results and limitations: Two AZD1222 administrations were followed by greater Spike-specific TCR breadth and depth. Scientists sampled the repertoires only once the peak T cell response had passed.

The germline V gene encodes CDR1 LNHDA and CDR2 SQIVND (reference sequence). J was trimmed by 4 bases and V by 6 bases; bases with no gene match: 8. The CDR3 length is 14 residues. The clonotype comes from an adult in good health. The V gene is TRBV19, the J gene TRBJ1-2, with 7 bases aligning to TRBD1. Material: peripheral blood, obtained on day 0 of AZD1222 vaccination. CDR3 in amino acids: CASSPAGQIYGYTF. The CDR3 DNA sequence: TGTGCCAGTAGCCCAGCGGGACAGATCTATGGCTACACCTTC.